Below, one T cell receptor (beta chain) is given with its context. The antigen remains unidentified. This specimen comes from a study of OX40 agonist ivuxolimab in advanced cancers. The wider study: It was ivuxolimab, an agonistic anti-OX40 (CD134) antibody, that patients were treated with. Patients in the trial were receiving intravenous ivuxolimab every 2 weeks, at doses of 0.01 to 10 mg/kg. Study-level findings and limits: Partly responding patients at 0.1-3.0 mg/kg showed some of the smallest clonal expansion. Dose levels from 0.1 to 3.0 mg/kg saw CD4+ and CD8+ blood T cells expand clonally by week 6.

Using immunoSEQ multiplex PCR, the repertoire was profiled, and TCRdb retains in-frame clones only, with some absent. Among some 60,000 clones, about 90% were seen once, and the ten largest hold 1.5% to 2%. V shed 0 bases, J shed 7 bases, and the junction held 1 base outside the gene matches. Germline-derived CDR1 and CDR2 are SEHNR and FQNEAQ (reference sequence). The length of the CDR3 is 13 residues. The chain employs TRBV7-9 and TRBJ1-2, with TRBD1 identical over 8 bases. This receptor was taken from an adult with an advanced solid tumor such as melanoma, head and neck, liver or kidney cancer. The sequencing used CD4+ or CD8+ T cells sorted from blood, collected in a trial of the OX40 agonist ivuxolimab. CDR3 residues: CASSLADRAGYTF. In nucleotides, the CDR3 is TGTGCCAGCAGCTTAGCGGACAGGGCTGGCTACACCTTC. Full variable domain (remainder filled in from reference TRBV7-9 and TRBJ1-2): DTGVSQNPRHKITKRGQNVTFRCDPISEHNRLYWYRQTLGQGPEFLTYFQNEAQLEKSRLLSDRFSAERPKGSFSTLEIQRTEQGDSAMYLCASSLADRAGYTFGSGTRLTVV.